The text below deals with one T cell receptor (beta chain). MiXCR, applied by TCRdb to the 5' RACE reads, yields one record per CDR3 protein. The table records about 80,000 distinct CDR3 sequences, 5.8% of them present only once. These data come from a study of neurological immune-mediated disorders. This CDR3 has 12 amino acids. Time point reported: longitudinal time-point 2. Unsorted libraries were prepared from 2 million PBMCs that had been stored at -80 C. The receptor was isolated from an older woman with multiple sclerosis. The source material was PBMCs. J is TRBJ2-5 and V is TRBV21-1; the table calls TRBD2, which could not be checked here. TRBV21-1 is labeled a pseudogene. In DNA, the CDR3 is TGTGCTCCCGCGAGGGCTAGAGAGACCCAGTACTTC. Translated, it gives CAPARARETQYF.